These T cell receptor beta chains were read from a single sample in a study of blood T cell repertoires in COVID-19. Profiled with immunoSEQ multiplex PCR; TCRdb holds only in-frame clones, not every one. This sample has 280,000 or so clones, with 70% to 90% found just once. Sequencing input: peripheral blood. The receptor source for this set is a woman aged 25 to 39 who had recovered from COVID-19. CDR3s include the opening cysteine and the closing phenylalanine or tryptophan.

TRBV9	TRBJ2-2	CASSVEGGAGELFF
TRBV15	TRBJ1-6	CATSSGNRVGNSPLHF
TRBV7-3	TRBJ1-1	CASSSPGTRQAFF
TRBV10-3	TRBJ2-6	CAISSTGNSGANVLTF
TRBV4-1	TRBJ1-2	CASSQAGNYGYTF
TRBV18	TRBJ1-4	CASSPDPPGLNEKLFF
TRBV4-2	TRBJ1-1	CASSLDSGGDTEAFF
TRBV29-1	TRBJ1-2	CSEQTGNGYTF
TRBV7-2	TRBJ2-3	CASSLMGLSTDTQYF
TRBV19	TRBJ2-1	CASSRDRVGSYNEQFF
TRBV11-3	TRBJ2-5	CASSSGQGNRETQYF
TRBV28	TRBJ2-1	CASRAGTGVGNEQFF
TRBV15	TRBJ2-5	CATSRVTGHSIETQYF
TRBV18	TRBJ1-1	CASSPRSGGLNTEAFF
TRBV6-5	TRBJ1-5	CASRLNSNQPQHF
TRBV6-1	TRBJ2-7	CASSERIVAGTPSSYEQYF
TRBV27	TRBJ1-1	CASRRGQGYTEAFF
TRBV18	TRBJ2-5	CASSLMRTGTLSQETQYF
TRBV4-3	TRBJ1-4	CASSQEADRSNEKLFF
TRBV5-6	TRBJ2-1	CASSVIGKRGGSYNEQFF
TRBV5-6	TRBJ1-1	CASSLGHFYTEAFF
TRBV7-8	TRBJ1-1	CASSPTARSSREAFF
TRBV2	TRBJ1-2	CASSEGQYDGYTF
TRBV27	TRBJ1-6	CASTEGDREYNSPLHF
TRBV7-9	TRBJ2-3	CASSLVASTDTQYF
TRBV12-3/TRBV12-4	TRBJ2-7	CASSLTAFEQYF
TRBV19	TRBJ1-5	CATLGGRGNQPQHF
TRBV9	TRBJ1-6	CASSAGTANYNSPLHF
TRBV15	TRBJ2-5	CATSSYRGLGETQYF
TRBV19	TRBJ1-1	CASTIRPGLGTEAFF
TRBV5-1	TRBJ2-1	CASGRQGMTGDEQFF
TRBV28	TRBJ2-7	CASSFLGGTYEQYF
TRBV7-3	TRBJ2-2	CATGGTSLTGELFF
TRBV7-9	TRBJ1-2	CASSQMRDGYTF
TRBV6-1	TRBJ2-5	CASSELRGQRAQYF
TRBV19	TRBJ2-1	CANGDSYNEQFF
TRBV6-5	TRBJ2-6	CASSPQGAGANVLTF
TRBV19	TRBJ2-2	CASSGDRGHTGTGELFF
TRBV5-1	TRBJ1-1	CASSLQGMETEAFF
TRBV19	TRBJ2-5	CASRPGFQETQYF
TRBV2	TRBJ2-5	CASKRQAQETQYF
TRBV5-1	TRBJ2-7	CASSLTGAYEQYF
TRBV11-3	TRBJ2-1	CASSLDFGTGLYNEQFF
TRBV28	TRBJ2-7	CASSSSGSYEQYF
TRBV5-6	TRBJ1-2	CASSLAPSANYGYTF
TRBV7-3	TRBJ2-3	CASSPSAGRGRADTQYF
TRBV19	TRBJ1-2	CASSMEVSGQVFSYGYTF
TRBV2	TRBJ1-2	CASAGSYGYTF
TRBV7-2	TRBJ1-2	CASSPTGVGYTF
TRBV15	TRBJ1-1	CATSRDDRREAFF
TRBV27	TRBJ2-5	CASSFKGRRETQYF